The entry that follows covers one T cell receptor (beta chain) sequence. At one end the junction does not follow the germline gene, possibly because of a read error. Only in-frame clones appear in the TCRdb table, and some are missing; sequencing was by immunoSEQ multiplex PCR. The table lists over 250,000 clones, around 85% of them singletons. The CDR3 loop spans 14 amino acids. CDR1 and CDR2 from the germline V gene are SGHRS and YFSETQ. The data stem from a study of blood T cell repertoires in COVID-19. The V call is TRBV5-1, the J call TRBJ1-5; D remains unclear. This TCR came from a woman in her 70s with acute or convalescent COVID-19. The specimen was peripheral blood. The CDR3 spells CASRLDGENQPQHF. The DNA for the CDR3 is TGCGCCAGCAGATTGGACGGTGAAAATCAGCCCCAGCATTTT.